These 7 T cell receptor beta chains share one sample of origin, sequenced in a study of blood T cells in healthy people across ages. A J-beta primer mix and a sample-barcoded 5' primer were used in a second PCR of about 6 to 12 cycles. One entry per CDR3 protein, called by TCRdb with MiXCR from the 5' RACE reads. Among about a million distinct CDR3 sequences listed, about 53% were seen once. Specimen: blood. Receptors originate from a woman aged 55-70 years in good health.

To note about this clonotype: This may come from a read error, since a much larger clone is one base off. This chain uses TRBV6-6 with TRBJ1-1, with D tentatively TRBD1 (6 bases). This CDR3 is 13 amino acids long. Trimming removed 9 bases at V and 4 bases at J, with 15 bases between. Germline loops: CDR1 MNHNY, CDR2 SVGAGI (reference sequence). The CDR3 DNA follows: TGTGCCAGTTCCCCAGGGGCGATCACTGAAGCTTTCTTT. This encodes CASSPGAITEAFF.

This clonotype has a handful of counts. V is TRBV10-2 and J is TRBJ2-5; 10 bases fit TRBD1. CDR1 and CDR2 (germline): WSHSY, SAAADI. The CDR3 runs to 14 residues. Unmatched junction bases numbered 6, after V lost 5 bases and J lost 6 bases. CDR3 sequence reads: CASSFDRGLQTQYF. CDR3 nucleotides: TGCGCCAGCAGTTTCGACAGGGGGCTACAGACCCAGTACTTC.

The genes are TRBV6-5 and TRBJ2-4, with 9 bases aligning to TRBD1. TRBJ2-7 explains the end of the DNA better; the J call may be wrong. Germline values: CDR1 MNHEY, CDR2 SVGAGI. The CDR3 loop spans 14 amino acids. The chain's CDR3 is CASSYDRGRYEQYF. CDR3 coding DNA: TGTGCCAGCAGTTACGACAGGGGGAGGTACGAGCAGTACTTC.

The CDR3 sequence is CASSPGNSGKEQYF. The CDR3 nucleotides read TGTGCCAGCTCACCGGGGAATAGCGGGAAGGAGCAGTACTTC. The chain joins TRBV18 to TRBJ2-4, with 8 bases fitting TRBD2. The ends lost 3 bases at V and 13 bases at J; junction bases unmatched: 11. This CDR3 comprises 14 residues. Germline V lookup: CDR1 KGHSH, CDR2 LQKENI.

This clonotype was found a few times. The rearrangement uses TRBV28 and TRBJ2-7; 7 nucleotides align to TRBD2. Germline trimming cut 6 bases from V and 0 bases from J; bases unmatched to any gene: 8. This CDR3 contains 15 residues. Germline-derived CDR1 and CDR2 are MDHEN and SYDVKM. CDR3 amino acids: CASSTHGGSSYEQYF. As DNA, the CDR3 is TGTGCCAGCAGCACCCACGGGGGGAGCTCCTACGAGCAGTACTTC. The entire variable domain, with the rest obtained from reference TRBV28 and TRBJ2-7, is as follows: DVKVTQSSRYLVKRTGEKVFLECVQDMDHENMFWYRQDPGLGLRLIYFSYDVKMKEKGDIPEGYSVSREKKERFSLILESASTNQTSMYLCASSTHGGSSYEQYFGPGTRLTVT.

V usage is TRBV6-5 and J usage is TRBJ2-3; D is possibly TRBD1 (5 bases). CDR1 and CDR2 (germline): MNHEY, SVGAGI. CDR3 length equals 15 residues. V gave up 6 bases and J gave up 2 bases, with 15 bases separating them. CDR3 DNA: TGTGCCAGCAGCTCCTGGGGCGGAAACACAGATACGCAGTATTTT. Amino acids: CASSSWGGNTDTQYF.

CDR3 in DNA: TGTGCCAGCAGCTCCACCGGGACACCTCAAGAGACCCAGTACTTC. Amino acids: CASSSTGTPQETQYF. The chain employs TRBV7-9 and TRBJ2-5, with D possibly TRBD1 on 6 matching bases. V was pared by 4 bases and J by 2 bases, with 14 bases between. Germline CDR1 reads SEHNR; CDR2 reads FQNEAQ (reference sequence). The CDR3 is 15 residues long.